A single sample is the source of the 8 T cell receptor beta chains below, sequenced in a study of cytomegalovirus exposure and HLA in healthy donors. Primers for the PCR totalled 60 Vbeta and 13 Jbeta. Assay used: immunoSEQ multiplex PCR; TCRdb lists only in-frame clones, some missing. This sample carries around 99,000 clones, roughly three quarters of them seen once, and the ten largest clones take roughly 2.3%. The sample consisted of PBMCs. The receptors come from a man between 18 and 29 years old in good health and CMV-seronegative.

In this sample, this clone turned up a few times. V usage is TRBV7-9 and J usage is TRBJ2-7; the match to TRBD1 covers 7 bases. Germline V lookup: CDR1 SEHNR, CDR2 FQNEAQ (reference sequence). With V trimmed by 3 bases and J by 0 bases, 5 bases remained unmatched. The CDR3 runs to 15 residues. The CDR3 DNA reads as TGTGCCAGCAGCTTTCGGACAGGTCCCTCCTACGAGCAGTACTTC. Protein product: CASSFRTGPSYEQYF. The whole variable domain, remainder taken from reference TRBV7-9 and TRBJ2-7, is DTGVSQNPRHKITKRGQNVTFRCDPISEHNRLYWYRQTLGQGPEFLTYFQNEAQLEKSRLLSDRFSAERPKGSFSTLEIQRTEQGDSAMYLCASSFRTGPSYEQYFGPGTRLTVT.

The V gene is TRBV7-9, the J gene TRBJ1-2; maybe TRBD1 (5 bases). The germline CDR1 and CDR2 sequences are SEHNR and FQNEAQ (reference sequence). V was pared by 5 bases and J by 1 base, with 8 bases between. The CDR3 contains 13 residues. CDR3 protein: CASSPTVNYGYTF. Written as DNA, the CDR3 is TGTGCCAGCAGCCCGACAGTTAACTATGGCTACACCTTC.

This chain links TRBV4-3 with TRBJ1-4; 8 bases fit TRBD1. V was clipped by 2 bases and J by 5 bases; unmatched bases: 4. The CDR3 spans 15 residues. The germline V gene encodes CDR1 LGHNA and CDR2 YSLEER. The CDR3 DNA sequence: TGCGCCAGCAGCCAACCTCGACAGGGGAATGAAAAACTGTTTTTT. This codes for CASSQPRQGNEKLFF.

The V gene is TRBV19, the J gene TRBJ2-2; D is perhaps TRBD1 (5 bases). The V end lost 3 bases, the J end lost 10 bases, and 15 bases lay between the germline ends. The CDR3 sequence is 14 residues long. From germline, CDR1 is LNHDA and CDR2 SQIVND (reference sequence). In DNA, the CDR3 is TGTGCCAGTAGTATGGGGCGCCGTCTCCAGGAGCTGTTTTTT. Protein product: CASSMGRRLQELFF. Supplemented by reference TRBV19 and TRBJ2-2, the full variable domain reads DGGITQSPKYLFRKEGQNVTLSCEQNLNHDAMYWYRQDPGQGLRLIYYSQIVNDFQKGDIAEGYSVSREKKESFPLTVTSAQKNPTAFYLCASSMGRRLQELFFGEGSRLTVL.

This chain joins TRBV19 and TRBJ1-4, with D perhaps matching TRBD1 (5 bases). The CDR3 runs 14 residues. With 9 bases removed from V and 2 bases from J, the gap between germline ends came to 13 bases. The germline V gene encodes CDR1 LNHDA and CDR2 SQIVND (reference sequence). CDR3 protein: CASRERYTNEKLFF. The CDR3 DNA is TGTGCCAGCAGGGAAAGATACACTAATGAAAAACTGTTTTTT.

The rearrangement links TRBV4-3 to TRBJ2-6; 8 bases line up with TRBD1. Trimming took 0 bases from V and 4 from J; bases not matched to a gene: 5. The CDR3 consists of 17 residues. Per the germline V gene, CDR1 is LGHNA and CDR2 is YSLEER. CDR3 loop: CASSQDAGGAGANVLTF. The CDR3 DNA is TGCGCCAGCAGCCAAGATGCAGGGGGCGCGGGGGCCAACGTCCTGACTTTC.

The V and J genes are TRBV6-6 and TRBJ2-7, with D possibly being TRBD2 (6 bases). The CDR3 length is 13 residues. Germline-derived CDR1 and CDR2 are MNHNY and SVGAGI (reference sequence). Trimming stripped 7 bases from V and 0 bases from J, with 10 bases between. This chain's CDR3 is CASMRGISYEQYF. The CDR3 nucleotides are TGTGCCAGCATGCGGGGCATCTCCTACGAGCAGTACTTC.

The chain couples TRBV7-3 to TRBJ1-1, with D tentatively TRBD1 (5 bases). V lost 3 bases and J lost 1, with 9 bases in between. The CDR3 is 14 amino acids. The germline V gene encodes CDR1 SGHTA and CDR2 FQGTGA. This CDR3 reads CASSLGGKNTEAFF. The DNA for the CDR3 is TGTGCCAGCAGCTTGGGGGGAAAGAACACTGAAGCTTTCTTT.